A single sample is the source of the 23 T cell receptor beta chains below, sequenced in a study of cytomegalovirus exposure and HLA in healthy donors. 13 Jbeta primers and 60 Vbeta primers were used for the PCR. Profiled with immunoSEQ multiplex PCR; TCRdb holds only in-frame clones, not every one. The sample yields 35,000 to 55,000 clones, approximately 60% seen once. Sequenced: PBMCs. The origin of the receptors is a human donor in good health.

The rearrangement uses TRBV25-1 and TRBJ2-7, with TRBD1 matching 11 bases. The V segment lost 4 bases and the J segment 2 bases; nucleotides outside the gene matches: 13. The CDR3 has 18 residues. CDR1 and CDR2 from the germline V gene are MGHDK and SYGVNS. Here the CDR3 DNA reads TGTGCCAGCAGTGCTCAACCCGGGAAGGGACAGGGGGCCTACGAGCAGTACTTC. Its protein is CASSAQPGKGQGAYEQYF.

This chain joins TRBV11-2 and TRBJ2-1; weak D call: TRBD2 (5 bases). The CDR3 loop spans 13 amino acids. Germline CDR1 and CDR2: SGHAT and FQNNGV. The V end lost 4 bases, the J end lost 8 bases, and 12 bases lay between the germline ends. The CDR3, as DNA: TGTGCCAGCAGCTGGGCTGCCGGGGATGAGCAGTTCTTC. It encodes CASSWAAGDEQFF.

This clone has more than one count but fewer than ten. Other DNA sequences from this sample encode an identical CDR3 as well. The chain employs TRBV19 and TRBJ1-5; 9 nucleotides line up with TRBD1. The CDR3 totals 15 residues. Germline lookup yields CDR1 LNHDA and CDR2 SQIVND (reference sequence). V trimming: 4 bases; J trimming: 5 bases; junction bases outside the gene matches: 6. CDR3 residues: CASSRDREGDQPQHF. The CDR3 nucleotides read TGTGCCAGTAGTAGGGACAGGGAGGGGGATCAGCCCCAGCATTTT.

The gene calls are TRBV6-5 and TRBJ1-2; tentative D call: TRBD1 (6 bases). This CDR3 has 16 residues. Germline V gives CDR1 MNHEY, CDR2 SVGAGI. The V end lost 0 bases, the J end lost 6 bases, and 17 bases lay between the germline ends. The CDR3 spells CASSYSVQSWGHGYTF. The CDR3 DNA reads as TGTGCCAGCAGTTACTCGGTTCAATCTTGGGGGCATGGCTACACCTTC.

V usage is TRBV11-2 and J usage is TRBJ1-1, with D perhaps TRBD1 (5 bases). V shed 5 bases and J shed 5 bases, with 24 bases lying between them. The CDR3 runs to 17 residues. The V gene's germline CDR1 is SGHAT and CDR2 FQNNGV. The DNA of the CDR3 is TGTGCCAGCAGCCCTCGTGCGGGACTCCTCTTTGGGACTGAAGCTTTCTTT. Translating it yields CASSPRAGLLFGTEAFF.

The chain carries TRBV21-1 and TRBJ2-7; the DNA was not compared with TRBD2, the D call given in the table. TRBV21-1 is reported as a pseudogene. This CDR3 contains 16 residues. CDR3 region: CASSKEGGTKSYEQYF. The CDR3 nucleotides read TGTGCCAGCAGCAAAGAGGGGGGGACTAAATCCTACGAGCAGTACTTC.

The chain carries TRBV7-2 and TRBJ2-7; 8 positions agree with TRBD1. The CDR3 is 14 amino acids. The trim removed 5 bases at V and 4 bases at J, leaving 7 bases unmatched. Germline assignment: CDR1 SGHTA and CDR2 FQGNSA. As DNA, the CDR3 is TGTGCCAGCAGCCCGGGCGACAGGGGATACGAGCAGTACTTC. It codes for CASSPGDRGYEQYF.

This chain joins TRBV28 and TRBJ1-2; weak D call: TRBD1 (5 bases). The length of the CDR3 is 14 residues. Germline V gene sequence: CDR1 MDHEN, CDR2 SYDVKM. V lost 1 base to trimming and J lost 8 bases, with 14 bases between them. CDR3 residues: CASSLLGDGRGYTF. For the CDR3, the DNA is TGTGCCAGCAGTTTATTGGGGGACGGGAGGGGCTACACCTTC.

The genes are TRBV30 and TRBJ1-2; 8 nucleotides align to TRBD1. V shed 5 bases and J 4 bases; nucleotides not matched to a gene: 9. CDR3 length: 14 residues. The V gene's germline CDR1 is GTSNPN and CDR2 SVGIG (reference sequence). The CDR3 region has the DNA TGTGCCTGGCAGGACAGGGCGCTTAGCTATGGCTACACCTTC. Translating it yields CAWQDRALSYGYTF.

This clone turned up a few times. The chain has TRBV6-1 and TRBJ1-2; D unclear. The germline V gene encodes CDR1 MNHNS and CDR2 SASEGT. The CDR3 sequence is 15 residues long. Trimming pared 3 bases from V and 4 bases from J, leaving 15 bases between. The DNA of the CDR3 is TGTGCCAGCAGTGACGGATTCAGACTCTTCTATGGCTACACCTTC. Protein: CASSDGFRLFYGYTF.

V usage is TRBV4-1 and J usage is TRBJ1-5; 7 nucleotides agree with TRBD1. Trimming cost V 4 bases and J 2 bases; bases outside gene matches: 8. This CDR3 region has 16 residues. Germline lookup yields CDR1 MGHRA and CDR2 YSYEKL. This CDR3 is CASSLIQGVGNQPQHF. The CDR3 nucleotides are TGCGCCAGCAGCCTCATCCAGGGGGTGGGCAATCAGCCCCAGCATTTT.

CDR3 nucleotide sequence: TGTGCCAGCAGCGTACACTCGGGAGGGGGAAACACCATATATTTT. Translating it yields CASSVHSGGGNTIYF. The chain uses TRBV7-2 and TRBJ1-3; D not certain. Germline assignment: CDR1 SGHTA and CDR2 FQGNSA. CDR3 length: 15 residues. V was shortened by 5 bases and J by 4 bases, with 15 bases between the two germline ends.

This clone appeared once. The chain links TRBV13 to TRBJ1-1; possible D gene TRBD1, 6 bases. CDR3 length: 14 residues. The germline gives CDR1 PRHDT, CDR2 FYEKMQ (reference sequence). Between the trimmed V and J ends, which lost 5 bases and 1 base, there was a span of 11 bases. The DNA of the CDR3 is TGTGCCAGCAGCAGGAAAGGGGGGAACACTGAAGCTTTCTTT. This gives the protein CASSRKGGNTEAFF.

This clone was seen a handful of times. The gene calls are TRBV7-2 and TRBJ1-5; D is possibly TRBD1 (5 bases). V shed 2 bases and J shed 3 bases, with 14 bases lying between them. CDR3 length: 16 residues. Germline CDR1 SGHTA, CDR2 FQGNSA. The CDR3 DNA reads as TGTGCCAGCAGCTTATTCGGGGGGAGTGTCAATCAGCCCCAGCATTTT. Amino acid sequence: CASSLFGGSVNQPQHF. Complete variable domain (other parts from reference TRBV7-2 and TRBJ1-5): GAGVSQSPSNKVTEKGKDVELRCDPISGHTALYWYRQSLGQGLEFLIYFQGNSAPDKSGLPSDRFSAERTGGSVSTLTIQRTQQEDSAVYLCASSLFGGSVNQPQHFGDGTRLSIL.

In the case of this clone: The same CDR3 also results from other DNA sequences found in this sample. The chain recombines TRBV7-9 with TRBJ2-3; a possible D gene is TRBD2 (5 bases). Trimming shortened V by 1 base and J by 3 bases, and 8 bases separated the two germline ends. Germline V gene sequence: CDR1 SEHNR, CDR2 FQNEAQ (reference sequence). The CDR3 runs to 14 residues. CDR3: CASSLGLSTDTQYF. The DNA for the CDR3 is TGTGCCAGCAGCTTAGGACTATCAACAGATACGCAGTATTTT.

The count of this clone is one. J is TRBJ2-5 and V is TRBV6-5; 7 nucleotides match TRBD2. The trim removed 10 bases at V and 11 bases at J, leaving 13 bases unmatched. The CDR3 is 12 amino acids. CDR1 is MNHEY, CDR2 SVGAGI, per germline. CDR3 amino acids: CATRGGGKEQYF. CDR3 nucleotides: TGTGCCACCCGGGGCGGGGGAAAGGAGCAGTACTTC.

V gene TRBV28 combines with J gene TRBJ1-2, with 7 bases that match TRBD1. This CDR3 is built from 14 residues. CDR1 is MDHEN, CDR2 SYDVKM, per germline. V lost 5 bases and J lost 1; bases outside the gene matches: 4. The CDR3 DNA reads TGTGCCAGCAGTACCGGGACAGATAACTATGGCTACACCTTC. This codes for CASSTGTDNYGYTF.

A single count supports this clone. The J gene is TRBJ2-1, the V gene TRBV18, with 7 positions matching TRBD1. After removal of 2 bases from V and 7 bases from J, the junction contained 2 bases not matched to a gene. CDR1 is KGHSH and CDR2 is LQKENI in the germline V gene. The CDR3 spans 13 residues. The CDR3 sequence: CASSPYRGNEQFF. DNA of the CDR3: TGTGCCAGCTCACCATACAGGGGAAATGAGCAGTTCTTC. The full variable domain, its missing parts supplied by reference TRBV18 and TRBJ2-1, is NAGVMQNPRHLVRRRGQEARLRCSPMKGHSHVYWYRQLPEEGLKFMVYLQKENIIDESGMPKERFSAEFPKEGPSILRIQQVVRGDSAAYFCASSPYRGNEQFFGPGTRLTVL.

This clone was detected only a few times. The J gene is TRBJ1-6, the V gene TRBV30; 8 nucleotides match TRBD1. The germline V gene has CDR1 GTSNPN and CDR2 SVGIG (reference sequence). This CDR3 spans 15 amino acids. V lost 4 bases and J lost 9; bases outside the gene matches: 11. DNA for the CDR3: TGTGCCTGGACTCTCCGGACAGGGATCGGTTCACCCCTCCACTTT. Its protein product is CAWTLRTGIGSPLHF.

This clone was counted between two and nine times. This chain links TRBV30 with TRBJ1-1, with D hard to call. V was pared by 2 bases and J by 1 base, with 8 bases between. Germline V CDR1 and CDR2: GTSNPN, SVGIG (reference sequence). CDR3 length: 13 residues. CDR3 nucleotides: TGTGCCTGGAGTAGGCGGGGGAACACTGAAGCTTTCTTT. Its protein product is CAWSRRGNTEAFF.

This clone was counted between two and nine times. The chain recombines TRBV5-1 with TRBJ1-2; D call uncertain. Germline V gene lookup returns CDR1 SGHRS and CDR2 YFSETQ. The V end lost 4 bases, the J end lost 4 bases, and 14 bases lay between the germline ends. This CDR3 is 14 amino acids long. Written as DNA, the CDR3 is TGCGCCAGCAGCCCCTCCTGGGAGATCTATGGCTACACCTTC. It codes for CASSPSWEIYGYTF. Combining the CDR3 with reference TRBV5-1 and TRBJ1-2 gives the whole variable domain KAGVTQTPRYLIKTRGQQVTLSCSPISGHRSVSWYQQTPGQGLQFLFEYFSETQRNKGNFPGRFSGRQFSNSRSEMNVSTLELGDSALYLCASSPSWEIYGYTFGSGTRLTVV.

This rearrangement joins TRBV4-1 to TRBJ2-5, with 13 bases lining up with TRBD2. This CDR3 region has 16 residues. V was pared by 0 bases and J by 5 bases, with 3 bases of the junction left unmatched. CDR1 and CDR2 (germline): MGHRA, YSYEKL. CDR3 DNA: TGCGCCAGCAGCCAAGAGACTAGCGGGGGGCCGGAGACCCAGTACTTC. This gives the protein CASSQETSGGPETQYF.

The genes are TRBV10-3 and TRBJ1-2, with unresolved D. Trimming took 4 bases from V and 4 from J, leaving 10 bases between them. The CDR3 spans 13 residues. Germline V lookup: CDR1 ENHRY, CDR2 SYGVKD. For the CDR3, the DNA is TGTGCCATCAGTGGCGGGGTTCGCTATGGCTACACCTTC. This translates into CAISGGVRYGYTF.